Listed here is a single T cell receptor (beta chain). This entry comes from a study of T cell responses to AZD1222 COVID-19 vaccine. Some clones are missing from TCRdb's copy, which holds only in-frame ones; the method was immunoSEQ multiplex PCR. The table includes 100,000 to 150,000 clones, 80% to 95% detected once. This TCR derives from an adult who received the MenACWY meningococcal vaccine as a control. This sample comprised peripheral blood, obtained 28 days after the second dose of the MenACWY control vaccine.

CDR3 coding DNA: TGTGCCAGCAGCCCTACTAGGGACAATGAGCAGTTCTTC. Protein: CASSPTRDNEQFF. The chain uses TRBV28 and TRBJ2-1; D is perhaps TRBD2 (5 bases). V shed 6 bases and J shed 5 bases, with 11 bases lying between them. CDR1 and CDR2 (germline): MDHEN, SYDVKM. This CDR3 is built from 13 residues.